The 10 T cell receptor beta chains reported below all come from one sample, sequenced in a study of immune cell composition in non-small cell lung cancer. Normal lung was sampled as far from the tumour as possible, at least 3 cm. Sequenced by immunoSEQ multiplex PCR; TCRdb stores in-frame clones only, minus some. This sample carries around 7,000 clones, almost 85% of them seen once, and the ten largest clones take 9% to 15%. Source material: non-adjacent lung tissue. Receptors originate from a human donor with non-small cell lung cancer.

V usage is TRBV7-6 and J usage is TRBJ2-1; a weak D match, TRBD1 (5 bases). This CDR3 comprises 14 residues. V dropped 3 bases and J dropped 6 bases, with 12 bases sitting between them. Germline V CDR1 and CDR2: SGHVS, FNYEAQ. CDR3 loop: CASSFGFQGNEQFF. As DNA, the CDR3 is TGTGCCAGCAGCTTTGGATTTCAGGGCAATGAGCAGTTCTTC. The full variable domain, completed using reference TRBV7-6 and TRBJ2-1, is GAGVSQSPRYKVTKRGQDVALRCDPISGHVSLYWYRQALGQGPEFLTYFNYEAQQDKSGLPNDRFSAERPEGSISTLTIQRTEQRDSAMYRCASSFGFQGNEQFFGPGTRLTVL.

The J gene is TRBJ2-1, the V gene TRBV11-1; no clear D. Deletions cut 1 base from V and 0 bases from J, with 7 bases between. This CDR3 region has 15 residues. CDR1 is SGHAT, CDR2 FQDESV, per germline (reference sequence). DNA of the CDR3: TGTGCCAGCAGCTTAGGTCCCGGCTCCTACAATGAGCAGTTCTTC. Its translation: CASSLGPGSYNEQFF.

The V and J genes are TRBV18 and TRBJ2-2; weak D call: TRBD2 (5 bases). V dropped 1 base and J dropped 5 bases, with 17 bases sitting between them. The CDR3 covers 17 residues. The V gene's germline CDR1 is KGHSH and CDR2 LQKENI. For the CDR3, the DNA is TGTGCCAGCTCACCACGCCCGAGGGTCTCGGGGACCGGGGAGCTGTTTTTT. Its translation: CASSPRPRVSGTGELFF.

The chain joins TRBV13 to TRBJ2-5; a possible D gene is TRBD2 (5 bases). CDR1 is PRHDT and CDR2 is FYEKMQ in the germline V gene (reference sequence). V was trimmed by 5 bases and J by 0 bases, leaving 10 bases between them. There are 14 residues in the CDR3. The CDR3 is CASSPGLDQETQYF. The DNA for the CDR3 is TGTGCCAGCAGCCCAGGACTGGACCAAGAGACCCAGTACTTC. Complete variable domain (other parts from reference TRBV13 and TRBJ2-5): AAGVIQSPRHLIKEKRETATLKCYPIPRHDTVYWYQQGPGQDPQFLISFYEKMQSDKGSIPDRFSAQQFSDYHSELNMSSLELGDSALYFCASSPGLDQETQYFGPGTRLLVL.

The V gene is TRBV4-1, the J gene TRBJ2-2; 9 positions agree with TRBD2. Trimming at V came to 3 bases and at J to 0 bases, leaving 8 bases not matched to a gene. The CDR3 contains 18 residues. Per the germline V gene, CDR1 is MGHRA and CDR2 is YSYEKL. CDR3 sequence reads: CASSQSILAGSNTGELFF. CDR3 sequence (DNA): TGCGCCAGCAGCCAGTCGATCCTAGCGGGGTCGAACACCGGGGAGCTGTTTTTT.

The CDR3 spells CASSPRQGARGYTF. CDR3 coding DNA: TGTGCCAGCAGTCCCCGACAGGGGGCGCGTGGCTACACCTTC. This chain uses TRBV6-5 with TRBJ1-2; TRBD1 aligns across 10 bases. CDR3 length equals 14 residues. Looked up from germline, CDR1 is MNHEY and CDR2 is SVGAGI. The V and J ends lost 5 bases and 7 bases, in that order; junction bases with no gene match: 7.

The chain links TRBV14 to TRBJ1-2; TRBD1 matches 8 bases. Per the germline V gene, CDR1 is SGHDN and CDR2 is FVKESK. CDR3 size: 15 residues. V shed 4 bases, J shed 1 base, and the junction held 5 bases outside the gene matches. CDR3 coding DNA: TGTGCCAGCAGCCCCAGGGACAGGAGTAACTATGGCTACACCTTC. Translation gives CASSPRDRSNYGYTF.

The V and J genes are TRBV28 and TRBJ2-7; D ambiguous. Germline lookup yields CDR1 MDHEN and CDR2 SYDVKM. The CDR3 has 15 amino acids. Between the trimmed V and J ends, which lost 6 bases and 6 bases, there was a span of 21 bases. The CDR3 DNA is TGTGCCAGCAGCCCTCAAGGCCTTCTAAGATTCGAGCAGTACTTC. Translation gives CASSPQGLLRFEQYF. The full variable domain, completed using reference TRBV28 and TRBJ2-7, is DVKVTQSSRYLVKRTGEKVFLECVQDMDHENMFWYRQDPGLGLRLIYFSYDVKMKEKGDIPEGYSVSREKKERFSLILESASTNQTSMYLCASSPQGLLRFEQYFGPGTRLTVT.

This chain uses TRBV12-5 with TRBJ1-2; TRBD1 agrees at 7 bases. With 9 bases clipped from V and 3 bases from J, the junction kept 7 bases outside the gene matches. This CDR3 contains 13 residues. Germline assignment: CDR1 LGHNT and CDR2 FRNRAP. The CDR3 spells CASARGADYGYTF. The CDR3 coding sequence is TGTGCTAGCGCCAGGGGGGCCGACTATGGCTACACCTTC.

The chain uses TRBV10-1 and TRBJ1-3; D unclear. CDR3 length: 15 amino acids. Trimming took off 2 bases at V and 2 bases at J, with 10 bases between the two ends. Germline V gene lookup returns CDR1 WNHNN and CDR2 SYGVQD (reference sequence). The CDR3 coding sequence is TGCGCCAGCAGTGAGGGACGGTTGACTGGAAACACCATATATTTT. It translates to CASSEGRLTGNTIYF.